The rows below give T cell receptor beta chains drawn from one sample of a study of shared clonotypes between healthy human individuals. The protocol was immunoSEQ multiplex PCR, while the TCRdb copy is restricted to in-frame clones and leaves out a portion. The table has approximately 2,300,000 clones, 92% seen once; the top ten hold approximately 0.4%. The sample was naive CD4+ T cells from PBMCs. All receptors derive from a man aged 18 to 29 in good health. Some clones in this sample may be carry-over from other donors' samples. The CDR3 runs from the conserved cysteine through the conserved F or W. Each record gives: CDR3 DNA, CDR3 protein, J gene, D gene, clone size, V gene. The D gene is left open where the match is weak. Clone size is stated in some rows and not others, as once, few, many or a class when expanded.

cdr3_nt: TGTGCCAGCAGTGGAGACAGTCCCTTCGAGGGAATCCACTTT
cdr3_aa: CASSGDSPFEGIHF
j_call: TRBJ1-6
d_call: .
clone_size: .
v_call: TRBV2

cdr3_nt: TGTGCCAGCAGTCCGGACAGGGTTGGCGAGCAGTACTTC
cdr3_aa: CASSPDRVGEQYF
j_call: TRBJ2-7
d_call: TRBD1
clone_size: .
v_call: TRBV28

cdr3_nt: TGTGCCTCCGAGAGCCGGGGAGGTTACGAGCAGTACTTC
cdr3_aa: CASESRGGYEQYF
j_call: TRBJ2-7
d_call: .
clone_size: .
v_call: TRBV6-1

cdr3_nt: TGTGCCAGCAGCCAAGGGGACGGGACTAGCGGGAGAAACATTCAGTACTTC
cdr3_aa: CASSQGDGTSGRNIQYF
j_call: TRBJ2-4
d_call: TRBD2
clone_size: few
v_call: TRBV14

cdr3_nt: TGTGCCAGCAGCTTAGAGGGACAGGGGTTGAGTGGCTACACCTTC
cdr3_aa: CASSLEGQGLSGYTF
j_call: TRBJ1-2
d_call: TRBD1
clone_size: .
v_call: TRBV11-2

cdr3_nt: TGTGCCAGCAGCTGGGGGGTTGGTAGCGGAGTCCAAGAGACCCAGTACTTC
cdr3_aa: CASSWGVGSGVQETQYF
j_call: TRBJ2-5
d_call: .
clone_size: .
v_call: TRBV5-6

cdr3_nt: TGTGCCAGCAGCCAAAATGAGCGGACGGTATATGGCTACACCTTC
cdr3_aa: CASSQNERTVYGYTF
j_call: TRBJ1-2
d_call: .
clone_size: .
v_call: TRBV4-2

cdr3_nt: TGTGCCAGCAGTGGACGTCGGCCTAGCACAGATACGCAGTATTTT
cdr3_aa: CASSGRRPSTDTQYF
j_call: TRBJ2-3
d_call: .
clone_size: .
v_call: TRBV6-6

cdr3_nt: TGTGCCAGCAGCAGTTGGACAGGCACCTACGAGCAGTACTTC
cdr3_aa: CASSSWTGTYEQYF
j_call: TRBJ2-7
d_call: TRBD1
clone_size: .
v_call: TRBV7-2

cdr3_nt: TGTGCCAGTAGTGCTAGCGGGAGAATCGCAGATACGCAGTATTTT
cdr3_aa: CASSASGRIADTQYF
j_call: TRBJ2-3
d_call: TRBD2
clone_size: .
v_call: TRBV19

cdr3_nt: TGTGCCAGCAGTCCCCAGGTACAGGAGAACTATGGCTACACCTTC
cdr3_aa: CASSPQVQENYGYTF
j_call: TRBJ1-2
d_call: .
clone_size: .
v_call: TRBV7-2

cdr3_nt: TGCAGCGTTGAGAGACAGGGTTATTGGACAGATACGCAGTATTTT
cdr3_aa: CSVERQGYWTDTQYF
j_call: TRBJ2-3
d_call: TRBD1
clone_size: .
v_call: TRBV29-1

cdr3_nt: TGCGCCAGCAGCGCGGGACTAGCGGCCCCGCAGTATTTT
cdr3_aa: CASSAGLAAPQYF
j_call: TRBJ2-3
d_call: TRBD2
clone_size: .
v_call: TRBV5-1

cdr3_nt: TGTGCCAGTTGGGACAGACCAAACACTGAAGCTTTCTTT
cdr3_aa: CASWDRPNTEAFF
j_call: TRBJ1-1
d_call: TRBD1
clone_size: .
v_call: TRBV28

cdr3_nt: TGCGCCAGCAGCCGTGAGGGGAGCCAAGAGACCCAGTACTTC
cdr3_aa: CASSREGSQETQYF
j_call: TRBJ2-5
d_call: .
clone_size: .
v_call: TRBV5-1

cdr3_nt: TGTGCCAGCAGTCTCCTTAATCAGCCCCAGCATTTT
cdr3_aa: CASSLLNQPQHF
j_call: TRBJ1-5
d_call: .
clone_size: few
v_call: TRBV28

cdr3_nt: TGCGCCAGCAGCTTGGGAACAAAAGATCAGCCCCAGCATTTT
cdr3_aa: CASSLGTKDQPQHF
j_call: TRBJ1-5
d_call: .
clone_size: .
v_call: TRBV5-1

cdr3_nt: TGTGCCAGCAGCTCCCGGACAGGGGGCGCTTACGAGCAGTACTTC
cdr3_aa: CASSSRTGGAYEQYF
j_call: TRBJ2-7
d_call: TRBD1
clone_size: .
v_call: TRBV11-1

cdr3_nt: TGTGCCAGCAGTTTGATTCAGGGATATGGCTACACCTTC
cdr3_aa: CASSLIQGYGYTF
j_call: TRBJ1-2
d_call: .
clone_size: few
v_call: TRBV28

cdr3_nt: TGTGCCAGCAGTTCATGGGGGGGACTAGCGGGAGACGAGCAGTACTTC
cdr3_aa: CASSSWGGLAGDEQYF
j_call: TRBJ2-7
d_call: TRBD2
clone_size: once
v_call: TRBV27

cdr3_nt: TGTGCCAGCAGCTTCAGGGGCGATGAGCAGTTCTTC
cdr3_aa: CASSFRGDEQFF
j_call: TRBJ2-1
d_call: .
clone_size: once
v_call: TRBV7-2

cdr3_nt: TGTGCCAGTAGTGCGGCCAGCATGGGAAACACCATATATTTT
cdr3_aa: CASSAASMGNTIYF
j_call: TRBJ1-3
d_call: .
clone_size: .
v_call: TRBV19

cdr3_nt: TGTGCCAGCAGTGGAGCGGGAGCCTACGAGCAGTACTTC
cdr3_aa: CASSGAGAYEQYF
j_call: TRBJ2-7
d_call: TRBD2
clone_size: .
v_call: TRBV28

cdr3_nt: TGCGCCAGCAGCCGTTTCGGTTCCGGATATGCGGCCACAGATACGCAGTATTTT
cdr3_aa: CASSRFGSGYAATDTQYF
j_call: TRBJ2-3
d_call: .
clone_size: .
v_call: TRBV5-1

cdr3_nt: TGTGCCAGCAGCTTATGGTCCCAGCCCCAGCATTTT
cdr3_aa: CASSLWSQPQHF
j_call: TRBJ1-5
d_call: .
clone_size: .
v_call: TRBV5-6

cdr3_nt: TGTGCCAGCAGACCCCCGGCGGGCTCCCACAATGAGCAGTTCTTC
cdr3_aa: CASRPPAGSHNEQFF
j_call: TRBJ2-1
d_call: .
clone_size: .
v_call: TRBV6-5

cdr3_nt: TGTGCCAGCAGTGAAGTATCGGGAACTGAAGCTTTCTTT
cdr3_aa: CASSEVSGTEAFF
j_call: TRBJ1-1
d_call: .
clone_size: .
v_call: TRBV6-1

cdr3_nt: TGTGCCTGGAGGGGACAGGGGGAGACTGAAGCTTTCTTT
cdr3_aa: CAWRGQGETEAFF
j_call: TRBJ1-1
d_call: TRBD1
clone_size: .
v_call: TRBV30

cdr3_nt: TGTGCCAGCAGCGTAGCGATAGGGAGAGAGACCCAGTACTTC
cdr3_aa: CASSVAIGRETQYF
j_call: TRBJ2-5
d_call: .
clone_size: .
v_call: TRBV9

cdr3_nt: TGTGCCAGCAGCTCTAGCGGGGGGGCCTACAATGAGCAGTTCTTC
cdr3_aa: CASSSSGGAYNEQFF
j_call: TRBJ2-1
d_call: TRBD2
clone_size: .
v_call: TRBV11-2

cdr3_nt: TGTGCCAGCAGCTATGCCTCCCCTAGCGGGAGTAAGTACGAGCAGTACTTC
cdr3_aa: CASSYASPSGSKYEQYF
j_call: TRBJ2-7
d_call: TRBD2
clone_size: .
v_call: TRBV7-6

cdr3_nt: TGCGCCAGCAGCTTGACCCGGGCCCGCTCCTACAATGAGCAGTTCTTC
cdr3_aa: CASSLTRARSYNEQFF
j_call: TRBJ2-1
d_call: .
clone_size: .
v_call: TRBV5-1

cdr3_nt: TGTGCCAGCAGTTTACAGACGGGATACAATGAGCAGTTCTTC
cdr3_aa: CASSLQTGYNEQFF
j_call: TRBJ2-1
d_call: .
clone_size: .
v_call: TRBV28

cdr3_nt: TGTGCCAGCAGCGTAATGTTCTCGGGACGGCCCTACAATGAGCAGTTCTTC
cdr3_aa: CASSVMFSGRPYNEQFF
j_call: TRBJ2-1
d_call: .
clone_size: .
v_call: TRBV9

cdr3_nt: TGTGCCAGCAGCCAAGGGGCAGGCACAGATACGCAGTATTTT
cdr3_aa: CASSQGAGTDTQYF
j_call: TRBJ2-3
d_call: .
clone_size: once
v_call: TRBV9

cdr3_nt: TGCGCCAGCAGCTTGGTCCCGGGCGGGGAATACAATGAGCAGTTCTTC
cdr3_aa: CASSLVPGGEYNEQFF
j_call: TRBJ2-1
d_call: .
clone_size: .
v_call: TRBV5-1

cdr3_nt: TGCGCCAGCAGCTCGAAGGCTAGCGGGAGGTCGACAGATACGCAGTATTTT
cdr3_aa: CASSSKASGRSTDTQYF
j_call: TRBJ2-3
d_call: TRBD2
clone_size: .
v_call: TRBV5-1

cdr3_nt: TGTGCCACCAGCAGAGACGGGCTAGCGGGAACAGATACGCAGTATTTT
cdr3_aa: CATSRDGLAGTDTQYF
j_call: TRBJ2-3
d_call: TRBD2
clone_size: .
v_call: TRBV15

cdr3_nt: TGTGCCAGCAGTTTCGGGCTAGTGAACCGGGGTGATACGCAGTATTTT
cdr3_aa: CASSFGLVNRGDTQYF
j_call: TRBJ2-3
d_call: .
clone_size: .
v_call: TRBV27

cdr3_nt: TGTGCCAGCAGCTTAGTAAGGGATCACCTTAACACTGAAGCTTTCTTT
cdr3_aa: CASSLVRDHLNTEAFF
j_call: TRBJ1-1
d_call: .
clone_size: .
v_call: TRBV7-9

cdr3_nt: TGTGCCAGCAGCTTACTGTACGAGCAGTACTTC
cdr3_aa: CASSLLYEQYF
j_call: TRBJ2-7
d_call: .
clone_size: .
v_call: TRBV7-9

cdr3_nt: TGTGCCAGCAGCCTCACCAGCTCCTACAATGAGCAGTTCTTC
cdr3_aa: CASSLTSSYNEQFF
j_call: TRBJ2-1
d_call: .
clone_size: .
v_call: TRBV14

cdr3_nt: TGCGCCAGCAGCTTGACAGACCAGTATAATTCACCCCTCCACTTT
cdr3_aa: CASSLTDQYNSPLHF
j_call: TRBJ1-6
d_call: .
clone_size: .
v_call: TRBV5-1

cdr3_nt: TGTGCCAGCAGTTTAATAGGACAGGGGGCGTCTAAAAATGAAAAACTGTTTTTT
cdr3_aa: CASSLIGQGASKNEKLFF
j_call: TRBJ1-4
d_call: TRBD1
clone_size: .
v_call: TRBV28

cdr3_nt: TGCGCCAGCAGCTTGGATTCTACGGGAGAGACCCAGTACTTC
cdr3_aa: CASSLDSTGETQYF
j_call: TRBJ2-5
d_call: .
clone_size: .
v_call: TRBV5-1

cdr3_nt: TGTGCCAGCAGTGAAGCCGGGGGACGCGATGGCTACACCTTC
cdr3_aa: CASSEAGGRDGYTF
j_call: TRBJ1-2
d_call: .
clone_size: once
v_call: TRBV6-1

cdr3_nt: TGCAGCGTGGGGACAGACCTACGAAACACCGGGGAGCTGTTTTTT
cdr3_aa: CSVGTDLRNTGELFF
j_call: TRBJ2-2
d_call: TRBD1
clone_size: .
v_call: TRBV29-1

cdr3_nt: TGTGCCAGCAGCTTAGGTTGGGGTTGGGACAGGCCCTACGAGCAGTACTTC
cdr3_aa: CASSLGWGWDRPYEQYF
j_call: TRBJ2-7
d_call: TRBD1
clone_size: .
v_call: TRBV7-9

cdr3_nt: TGTGCCAGCAGCCATACAACAGGGGCGGTTCAGCCCCAGCATTTT
cdr3_aa: CASSHTTGAVQPQHF
j_call: TRBJ1-5
d_call: TRBD1
clone_size: .
v_call: TRBV6-6

cdr3_nt: TGTGCCAGCAGCTTAAATAGCGGGAGTATCAGCAATGAGCAGTTCTTC
cdr3_aa: CASSLNSGSISNEQFF
j_call: TRBJ2-1
d_call: TRBD2
clone_size: .
v_call: TRBV7-3

cdr3_nt: TGTGCCAGCAGTTTGTGGACAGGGCCCAATGAGCAGTTCTTC
cdr3_aa: CASSLWTGPNEQFF
j_call: TRBJ2-1
d_call: TRBD1
clone_size: .
v_call: TRBV28

cdr3_nt: TGTGCCAGCAGTGCCCAACCAGGGGGCAATCAGCCCCAGCATTTT
cdr3_aa: CASSAQPGGNQPQHF
j_call: TRBJ1-5
d_call: .
clone_size: .
v_call: TRBV6-4

cdr3_nt: TGTGCCAGCAGTCCGACGGGAGTCATAGATACGCAGTATTTT
cdr3_aa: CASSPTGVIDTQYF
j_call: TRBJ2-3
d_call: .
clone_size: once
v_call: TRBV6-5

cdr3_nt: TGTGCCAGCTGGACGGACCGGTCGGAGACCCAGTACTTC
cdr3_aa: CASWTDRSETQYF
j_call: TRBJ2-5
d_call: .
clone_size: once
v_call: TRBV2